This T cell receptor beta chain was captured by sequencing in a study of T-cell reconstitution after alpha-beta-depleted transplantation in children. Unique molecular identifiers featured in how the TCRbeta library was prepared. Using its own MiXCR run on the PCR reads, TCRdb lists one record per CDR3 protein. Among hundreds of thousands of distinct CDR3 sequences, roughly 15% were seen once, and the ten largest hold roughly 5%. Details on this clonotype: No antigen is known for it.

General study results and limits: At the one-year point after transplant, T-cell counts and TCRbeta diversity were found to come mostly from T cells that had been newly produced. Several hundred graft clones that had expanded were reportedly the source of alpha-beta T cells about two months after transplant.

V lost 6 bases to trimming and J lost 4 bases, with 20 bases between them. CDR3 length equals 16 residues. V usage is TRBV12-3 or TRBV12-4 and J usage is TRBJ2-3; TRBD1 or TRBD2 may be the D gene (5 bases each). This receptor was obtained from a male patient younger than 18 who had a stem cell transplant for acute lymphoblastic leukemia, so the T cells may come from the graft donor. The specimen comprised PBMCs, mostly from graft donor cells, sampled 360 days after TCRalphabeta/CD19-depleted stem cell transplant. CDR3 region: CASSPSGRSGADTQYF. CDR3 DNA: TGTGCCAGCAGCCCCTCGGGGCGGTCGGGCGCAGATACGCAGTATTTT.